Listed below are T cell receptor beta chains from one sample, sequenced in a study of CD8+ T cells in alopecia areata. Only in-frame clones appear in the TCRdb table, and some are missing; sequencing was by immunoSEQ multiplex PCR. The sample shows roughly 110,000 clones, roughly 84% of them seen only once. This material consisted of CD8+ T cells sorted from blood, taken at week 24, from a patient treated with tofacitinib. The receptor source for this set is a human donor with alopecia areata. Each CDR3 is given with its conserved first and last residue. A D gene is named only where the DNA matches it firmly. Size is omitted from some rows. Given values are once, few, many or a class for expanded clones.

TRBV12-5	once	TRBJ1-1	.	CASGPLGRGNDEAFF	TGTGCTAGTGGTCCCCTGGGCAGGGGTAATGATGAAGCTTTCTTT
TRBV29-1	.	TRBJ2-3	.	CSVEDLAGVTPDTQYF	TGCAGCGTTGAAGATCTTGCCGGGGTTACCCCCGATACGCAGTATTTT
TRBV4-1	.	TRBJ2-5	.	CASSQEPGPQETQYF	TGCGCCAGCAGCCAAGAGCCGGGACCCCAAGAGACCCAGTACTTC
TRBV6-1	.	TRBJ1-5	.	CASSDWQPQHF	TGTGCCAGCAGTGACTGGCAGCCCCAGCATTTT
TRBV6-1	.	TRBJ2-5	.	CASSEPQMGETQYF	TGTGCCAGCAGTGAACCTCAGATGGGAGAGACCCAGTACTTC
TRBV6-5	.	TRBJ1-1	.	CASSYGGATEAFF	TGTGCCAGCAGTTACGGGGGGGCCACTGAAGCTTTCTTT
TRBV4-3	.	TRBJ2-7	.	CASSQDRDSSYEQYF	TGCGCCAGCAGCCAAGACCGGGACTCTTCCTACGAGCAGTACTTC
TRBV7-9	.	TRBJ1-2	.	CASSSGRDGYTF	TGTGCCAGCAGCTCCGGGAGGGATGGCTACACCTTC
TRBV6-1	.	TRBJ2-7	TRBD1	CASSEILKLGTGFDEQYF	TGTGCCAGCAGTGAAATATTAAAATTGGGGACAGGGTTCGACGAGCAGTACTTC
TRBV4-1	.	TRBJ2-2	TRBD2	CASSQDRAGVDGELFF	TGCGCCAGCAGCCAAGACCGAGCGGGGGTTGACGGGGAGCTGTTTTTT
TRBV6-5	.	TRBJ2-5	TRBD2	CASSYGLAGGETQYF	TGTGCCAGCAGCTACGGACTAGCGGGGGGGGAGACCCAGTACTTC
TRBV19	.	TRBJ1-2	.	CASTPGSYGYTF	TGTGCCAGTACCCCGGGAAGCTATGGCTACACCTTC
TRBV14	.	TRBJ1-1	TRBD1	CASSPRGRTEAFF	TGTGCCAGCAGCCCCAGGGGGCGGACTGAAGCTTTCTTT
TRBV4-1	.	TRBJ1-2	.	CASSQGIQGLANYGYTF	TGCGCCAGCAGCCAAGGGATTCAGGGCCTAGCTAACTATGGCTACACCTTC
TRBV27	once	TRBJ1-2	TRBD1	CASSLGTGSAGYTF	TGTGCCAGCAGTTTGGGGACAGGGAGTGCGGGCTACACCTTC
TRBV4-3	.	TRBJ2-1	TRBD2	CASSQRGVPYNEQFF	TGCGCCAGCAGCCAGCGGGGGGTCCCCTACAATGAGCAGTTCTTC
TRBV7-2	.	TRBJ2-5	TRBD1	CASQSQGEQQETQYF	TGTGCCAGCCAATCGCAGGGGGAACAACAAGAGACCCAGTACTTC
TRBV6-6	.	TRBJ1-2	.	CASSPSQGSGMGYTF	TGTGCCAGCAGTCCAAGCCAAGGTAGCGGAATGGGCTACACCTTC
TRBV7-2	.	TRBJ2-1	.	CASSPLGNEQFF	TGTGCCAGCAGCCCCTTAGGAAATGAGCAGTTCTTC
TRBV2	many	TRBJ2-7	.	CATAFGGGEQYF	TGTGCCACAGCCTTCGGGGGCGGCGAGCAGTACTTC
TRBV2	.	TRBJ2-5	TRBD1	CASRLQGGQKETQYF	TGTGCCAGCAGGCTACAGGGGGGACAGAAAGAGACCCAGTACTTC
TRBV7-6	.	TRBJ2-3	TRBD2	CASSSGSGGAGTDTQYF	TGTGCCAGCAGCTCAGGAAGCGGGGGGGCCGGCACAGATACGCAGTATTTT
TRBV19	.	TRBJ2-1	.	CASSIWDRGNEQFF	TGTGCCAGTAGTATATGGGACCGGGGCAATGAGCAGTTCTTC
TRBV6-5	.	TRBJ2-7	.	CASSYSYGVEQYF	TGTGCCAGCAGTTACTCATACGGGGTCGAGCAGTACTTC
TRBV4-1	.	TRBJ1-1	.	CASSHPRTASEAFF	TGCGCCAGCAGCCACCCCCGGACAGCCTCTGAAGCTTTCTTT
TRBV29-1	.	TRBJ2-4	.	CSVEGGSKNIQYF	TGCAGCGTTGAAGGGGGTTCCAAAAACATTCAGTACTTC
TRBV4-1	.	TRBJ2-1	TRBD1	CASSLRPWTGDDEQFF	TGCGCCAGCAGCCTACGGCCCTGGACAGGGGACGATGAGCAGTTCTTC
TRBV2	few	TRBJ2-7	TRBD1	CASSRDSQYYEQYF	TGTGCCAGCAGCCGGGACAGCCAGTACTACGAGCAGTACTTC
TRBV29-1	few	TRBJ2-7	TRBD1	CSVEDPRTGSYEQYF	TGCAGCGTTGAAGATCCCAGGACAGGGTCCTACGAGCAGTACTTC
TRBV30	.	TRBJ2-1	TRBD1	CAWSMGQDYNEQFF	TGTGCCTGGAGTATGGGACAGGATTACAATGAGCAGTTCTTC
TRBV4-3	.	TRBJ2-7	.	CASSQDRGTSRGEQYF	TGCGCCAGCAGCCAAGATAGGGGGACCAGCCGGGGCGAGCAGTACTTC
TRBV19	few	TRBJ1-6	.	CASSIGGLYNSPLHF	TGTGCCAGTAGTATTGGTGGACTCTATAATTCACCCCTCCACTTT
TRBV4-3	.	TRBJ2-5	.	CASSQNSQETQYF	TGCGCCAGCAGCCAAAACAGCCAAGAGACCCAGTACTTC
TRBV29-1	.	TRBJ2-1	.	CSVDQARGGSGEQFF	TGCAGCGTTGATCAGGCAAGAGGGGGGTCGGGTGAGCAGTTCTTC
TRBV10-3	.	TRBJ2-1	.	CASSPLYYNEQFF	TGTGCCAGCAGTCCTTTATACTACAATGAGCAGTTCTTC
TRBV4-1	.	TRBJ2-7	.	CASSRTGYDEQYF	TGCGCCAGCAGCCGAACAGGGTATGACGAGCAGTACTTC
TRBV30	.	TRBJ1-1	TRBD1	CAWSGGQGAEAFF	TGTGCCTGGAGTGGGGGACAGGGGGCTGAAGCTTTCTTT
TRBV9	.	TRBJ2-3	.	CASSPRPLRGADTQYF	TGTGCCAGCAGCCCCCGTCCTCTGCGGGGCGCAGATACGCAGTATTTT
TRBV11-3	once	TRBJ2-1	.	CASSYQYNEQFF	TGTGCCAGCAGCTACCAATACAATGAGCAGTTCTTC
TRBV11-2	.	TRBJ2-5	TRBD1	CASSLAGQGRRETQYF	TGTGCCAGCAGCTTAGCTGGACAGGGGAGGAGAGAGACCCAGTACTTC
TRBV4-2	few	TRBJ2-7	TRBD1	CASSQTGTGGYEQYF	TGTGCCAGCAGCCAGACCGGGACAGGGGGCTACGAGCAGTACTTC
TRBV7-2	.	TRBJ2-3	TRBD1	CASSLGQGAMYTQYF	TGTGCCAGCAGCTTAGGGCAGGGGGCAATGTATACGCAGTATTTT
TRBV7-6	.	TRBJ2-2	.	CASSWGGTRGELFF	TGTGCCAGCAGCTGGGGTGGGACACGAGGGGAGCTGTTTTTT
TRBV7-9	.	TRBJ2-7	.	CASSSSPTGKSYEQYF	TGTGCCAGCAGCTCATCACCAACAGGGAAATCCTACGAGCAGTACTTC
TRBV7-2	.	TRBJ2-5	.	CASSLVLVQKETQYF	TGTGCCAGCAGCTTAGTATTAGTCCAGAAAGAGACCCAGTACTTC